The 8 T cell receptor beta chains in this list originate from one sample, sequenced in a study of memory CD4+ T cells and cytomegalovirus serostatus. The sort gate was single viable CD3+CD4+CD8-CD45RO+ cells for memory CD4+ T cells. The method was immunoSEQ multiplex PCR; TCRdb's version includes in-frame clones alone and lacks a portion of them. The profile shows 54,000 or so clones, 80% to 85% of them singletons. Sequencing used memory CD4+ T cells from blood. The receptors derive from an adult in good health and CMV-seronegative.

The chain combines TRBV7-6 with TRBJ2-7; a possible D gene is TRBD2 (6 bases). Per germline, CDR1 SGHVS and CDR2 FNYEAQ. This CDR3 region has 14 residues. V lost 2 bases and J 7 bases, leaving 15 bases between the germline ends. CDR3 sequence reads: CASSLPGTPLEQYF. The CDR3 DNA reads TGTGCCAGCAGCTTACCCGGGACTCCTCTGGAGCAGTACTTC.

In regard to this clone: A read error is likely, as this CDR3 ends without the conserved phenylalanine or tryptophan. It is unclear where the CDR3 begins or ends on the DNA, so no DNA is shown, and the CDR3 is as TCRdb lists it. V is TRBV21-1 and J is TRBJ1-1. TRBV21-1 is a listed pseudogene. From its first to its last residue, the CDR3 has 10 amino acids. The CDR3 region is CASSKPRTVR.

J is TRBJ1-2 and V is TRBV6-4, with unresolved D. CDR1 MRHNA and CDR2 SNTAGT come from the germline V gene. The CDR3 covers 15 residues. The V and J ends lost 2 bases and 6 bases respectively, with 16 bases between them. CDR3: CASSDRTASRNGYTF. The CDR3, as DNA: TGTGCCAGCAGTGACAGGACGGCTTCTAGGAATGGCTACACCTTC.

This clone has only a few counts. The chain joins TRBV14 to TRBJ1-1; TRBD1 is a possible D gene (5 bases). The V gene's germline CDR1 is SGHDN and CDR2 FVKESK. V lost 3 bases, J lost 3 bases, and 14 bases lay in between. The CDR3 totals 15 residues. The CDR3 sequence: CASSHYRDGYTEAFF. In DNA form, the CDR3 reads TGTGCCAGCAGCCACTACCGGGACGGATACACTGAAGCTTTCTTT.

V usage is TRBV10-2 and J usage is TRBJ2-1, with 10 bases lining up with TRBD1. This CDR3 spans 15 amino acids. Germline V gene lookup returns CDR1 WSHSY and CDR2 SAAADI. V was pared by 6 bases and J by 7 bases, with 9 bases of the junction left unmatched. The CDR3 here is CASSYTPGQGNEQFF. The CDR3 region has the DNA TGCGCCAGCAGCTATACTCCGGGACAGGGGAATGAGCAGTTCTTC.

This chain joins TRBV19 and TRBJ2-6; 10 nucleotides align to TRBD1. This CDR3 has 18 amino acids. CDR1 LNHDA and CDR2 SQIVND come from the germline V gene (reference sequence). V dropped 5 bases and J dropped 4; count of bases not matched to a gene: 11. In nucleotides, the CDR3 is TGTGCCAGTAGTCTCCTAGGGACAGGGGTGGTAGGGGCCAACGTCCTGACTTTC. Encoded protein: CASSLLGTGVVGANVLTF.

Concerning this clone: Within the sample, other DNA sequences also encode this same CDR3. The chain combines TRBV4-2 with TRBJ2-3; 9 positions agree with TRBD2. Trimming took 2 bases from V and 5 from J; bases not matched to a gene: 8. In germline, CDR1 is LGHNA, CDR2 YNFKEQ. The CDR3 has 16 residues. DNA of the CDR3: TGTGCCAGCAGCCAATCCATTAGCGGGAGAAGAGATACGCAGTATTTT. Translated: CASSQSISGRRDTQYF.

There are a few counts of this clone. J is TRBJ2-7 and V is TRBV2, with D unresolved. CDR1 and CDR2 from the germline V gene are SNHLY and FYNNEI. V was clipped by 2 bases and J by 9 bases, with 8 bases between them. The CDR3 runs to 11 residues. The CDR3 DNA reads as TGTGCCAGCAGTGAAAGGAGTGGGCAGTACTTC. Protein sequence: CASSERSGQYF.